This TCR beta chain was identified during a study of vaccination and CD4 T cells after COVID-19. Overall study: Participants got two doses of BNT162b2 or mRNA-1273 vaccine.

The assay that was used to sequence DNA from cultured CD4+ T cells was the Oncomine TCR Beta short-read assay. TCRdb re-called the PCR reads through MiXCR, storing one row per CDR3 protein. The table includes around 18,000 distinct CDR3 sequences, around 50% detected once. This CDR3 is 14 amino acids long. V was cut by 1 base and J by 9 bases, with 12 bases left in between. In germline, CDR1 is KGHDR, CDR2 SFDVKD. As for treatment: roughly 10-day PBMC culture with coronavirus spike peptide pools or control peptides (ViraFEST assay). With respect to this clonotype: No antigen is known for it.

The material was CD4+ T cells from blood, cultured in vitro, obtained before SARS-CoV-2 vaccination. This clonotype originated in a human donor who had recovered from COVID-19. The rearrangement links TRBV24-1 to TRBJ2-1, with D perhaps matching TRBD1 or TRBD2 (5 bases each). The CDR3 sequence is CATSDLKGTGEQFF. The CDR3 DNA reads TGTGCCACCAGTGATTTAAAAGGGACGGGTGAGCAGTTCTTC.